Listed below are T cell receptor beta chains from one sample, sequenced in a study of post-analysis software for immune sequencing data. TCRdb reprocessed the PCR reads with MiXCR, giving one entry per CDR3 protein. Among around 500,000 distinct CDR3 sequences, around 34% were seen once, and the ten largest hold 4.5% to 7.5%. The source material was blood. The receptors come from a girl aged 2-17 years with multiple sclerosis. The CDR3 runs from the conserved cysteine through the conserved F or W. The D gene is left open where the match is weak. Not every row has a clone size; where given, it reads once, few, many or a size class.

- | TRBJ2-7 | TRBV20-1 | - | TGCAGTGCTAGAGATCTCTTGGGGGGATACGAGCAGTACTTC | CSARDLLGGYEQYF
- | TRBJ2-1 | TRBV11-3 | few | TGTGCCAGCAGCTTAGTAGGGGTGTTGGGTGCTGAGCAGTTCTTC | CASSLVGVLGAEQFF
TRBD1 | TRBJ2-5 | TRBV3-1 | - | TGTGCCAGCAGCCAAGTTAGGACAGGGGTAGAGACCCAGTACTTC | CASSQVRTGVETQYF
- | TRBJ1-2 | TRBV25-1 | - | TGTGCCAGCAGCCCCCTGGGGTCTAACTATGGCTACACCTTC | CASSPLGSNYGYTF
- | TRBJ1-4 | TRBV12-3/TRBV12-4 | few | TGTGCCAGCAGTGTGCGTAGCATTAATGAAAAACTGTTTTTT | CASSVRSINEKLFF
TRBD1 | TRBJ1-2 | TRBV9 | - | TGTGCCAGCAGCGTAGACAGGGGCAAAGCGGGGGGCTACACCTTC | CASSVDRGKAGGYTF
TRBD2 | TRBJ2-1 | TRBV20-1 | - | TGCAGTGCCAGGTTACTAGCGGGGGGGTCCAATGAGCAGTTCTTC | CSARLLAGGSNEQFF
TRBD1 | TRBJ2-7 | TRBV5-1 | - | TGCGCCAGCAGCTCTTGGACAGGGATCCACGAGCAGTACTTC | CASSSWTGIHEQYF
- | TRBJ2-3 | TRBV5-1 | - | TGCGCCAGCAGCCCGTCCGAAGATACGCAGTATTTT | CASSPSEDTQYF
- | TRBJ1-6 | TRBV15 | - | TGTGCCACCAGCAGAGCTCATTTGGCAGGGAGGGATTCACCCCTCCACTTT | CATSRAHLAGRDSPLHF
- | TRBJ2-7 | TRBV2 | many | TGTGCCAGCAGTTACACGAGGTACGAGCAGTACTTC | CASSYTRYEQYF
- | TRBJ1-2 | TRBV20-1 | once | TGCAGTGCTAGAGATTTTTTGGAATTTGATGGCTACACCTTC | CSARDFLEFDGYTF
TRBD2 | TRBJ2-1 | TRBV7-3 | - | TGTGCCAGCAGCTTAACGGGGAGGGCATCCCAAAATGAGCAGTTCTTC | CASSLTGRASQNEQFF
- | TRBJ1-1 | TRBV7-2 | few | TGTGCCAGCAGATTACCCCCAGGAAAGGGTGAAGCTTTCTTT | CASRLPPGKGEAFF
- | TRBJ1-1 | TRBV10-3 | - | TGTGCCATCAAGGTAGGGAATGCGAACACTGAAGCTTTCTTT | CAIKVGNANTEAFF
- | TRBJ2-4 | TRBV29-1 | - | TGCAGCGTTGCCTGGCAGACGCAAAACATTCAGTACTTC | CSVAWQTQNIQYF
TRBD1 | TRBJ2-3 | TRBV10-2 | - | TGCGCCAGCAGAGGATACGGGACAGGGGGCACAGATACGCAGTATTTT | CASRGYGTGGTDTQYF
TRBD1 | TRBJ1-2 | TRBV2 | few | TGTGCCAGCAGTGAAGCTAGGGGACAGGACTATGGCTACACCTTC | CASSEARGQDYGYTF
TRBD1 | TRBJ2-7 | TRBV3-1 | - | TGTGCCAGCAGCCCAGGACAGGGCCCCTGCGAGCAGTACTTC | CASSPGQGPCEQYF
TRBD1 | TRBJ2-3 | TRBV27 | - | TGTGCCAGCAGCCGAGGACAGGGAAGGGATACGCAGTATTTT | CASSRGQGRDTQYF
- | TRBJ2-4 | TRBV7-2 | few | TGTGCCAGCAGCCGCCGCCGACAAGCACAAAACATTCAGTACTTC | CASSRRRQAQNIQYF
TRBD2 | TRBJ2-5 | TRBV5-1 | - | TGCGCCAGCCGTGTAGCGGGGCAAGAGACCCAGTACTTC | CASRVAGQETQYF
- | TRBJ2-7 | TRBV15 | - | TGTGCCACCAGCAGAGAGAGGGACTCCTACCTCTACGAGCAGTACTTC | CATSRERDSYLYEQYF
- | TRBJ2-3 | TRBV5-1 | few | TGCGCCAGCAGCTTGGTAGTTAGGGGGACAGATACGCAGTATTTT | CASSLVVRGTDTQYF
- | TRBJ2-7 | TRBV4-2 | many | TGTGCCAGCAGCCAGCGGGGTCCATCCTACGAGCAGTACTTC | CASSQRGPSYEQYF
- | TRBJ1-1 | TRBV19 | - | TGTGCCAGTAGTATAGAAGGGGGGGACACTGAAGCTTTCTTT | CASSIEGGDTEAFF